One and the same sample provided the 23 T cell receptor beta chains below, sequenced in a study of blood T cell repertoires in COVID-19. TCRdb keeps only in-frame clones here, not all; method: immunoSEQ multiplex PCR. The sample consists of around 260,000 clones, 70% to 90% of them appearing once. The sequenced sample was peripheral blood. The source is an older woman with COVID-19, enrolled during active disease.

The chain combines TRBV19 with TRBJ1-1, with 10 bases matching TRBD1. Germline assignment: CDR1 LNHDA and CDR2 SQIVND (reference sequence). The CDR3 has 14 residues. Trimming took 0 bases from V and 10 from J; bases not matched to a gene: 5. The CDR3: CASSIDRGTGVAFF. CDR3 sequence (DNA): TGTGCCAGTAGTATAGATCGCGGGACAGGGGTAGCTTTCTTT.

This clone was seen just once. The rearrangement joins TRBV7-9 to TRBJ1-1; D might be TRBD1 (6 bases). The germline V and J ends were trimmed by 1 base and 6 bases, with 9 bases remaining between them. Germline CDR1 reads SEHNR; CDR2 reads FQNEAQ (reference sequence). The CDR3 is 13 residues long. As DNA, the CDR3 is TGTGCCAGCAGCTTAGTGGGGGCCGCTGAAGCTTTCTTT. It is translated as CASSLVGAAEAFF. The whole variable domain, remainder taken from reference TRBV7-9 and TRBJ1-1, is DTGVSQNPRHKITKRGQNVTFRCDPISEHNRLYWYRQTLGQGPEFLTYFQNEAQLEKSRLLSDRFSAERPKGSFSTLEIQRTEQGDSAMYLCASSLVGAAEAFFGQGTRLTVV.

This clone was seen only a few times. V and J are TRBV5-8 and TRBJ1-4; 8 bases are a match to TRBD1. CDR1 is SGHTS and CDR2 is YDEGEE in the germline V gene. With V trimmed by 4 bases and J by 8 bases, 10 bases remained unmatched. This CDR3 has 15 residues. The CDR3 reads CASSMLQGGTEKLFF. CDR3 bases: TGTGCCAGCAGCATGTTACAGGGGGGAACGGAAAAACTGTTTTTT.

Here the CDR3 DNA reads TGTGCCAGCAGTCCCCAGGGACAGGGGCGGCGTTCGGGCTACACCTTC. Protein: CASSPQGQGRRSGYTF. The chain carries TRBV28 and TRBJ1-2; 10 positions agree with TRBD1. Trimming removed 5 bases from V and 8 bases from J; junction bases left unmatched: 14. CDR1 MDHEN and CDR2 SYDVKM come from the germline V gene. The CDR3 spans 16 residues.

The DNA of the CDR3 is TGCGCCAGCAGCCAAGTGAGTAGCGTAGCCTACGAGCAGTACTTC. Translation: CASSQVSSVAYEQYF. The V call is TRBV4-3, the J call TRBJ2-7; the D gene is possibly TRBD2 (5 bases). CDR1 and CDR2 (germline): LGHNA, YSLEER. This CDR3 spans 15 amino acids. Trimming stripped 1 base from V and 2 bases from J, with 12 bases between.

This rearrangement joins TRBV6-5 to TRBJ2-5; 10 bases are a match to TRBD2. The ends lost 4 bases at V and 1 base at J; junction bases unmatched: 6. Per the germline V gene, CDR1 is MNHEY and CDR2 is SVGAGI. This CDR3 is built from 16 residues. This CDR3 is CASSLGTSVLQETQYF. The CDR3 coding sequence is TGTGCCAGCAGTTTAGGGACTAGCGTTCTCCAAGAGACCCAGTACTTC.

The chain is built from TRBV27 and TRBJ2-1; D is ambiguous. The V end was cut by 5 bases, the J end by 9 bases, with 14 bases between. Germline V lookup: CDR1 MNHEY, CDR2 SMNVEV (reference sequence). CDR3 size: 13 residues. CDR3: CASSTSVRGEQFF. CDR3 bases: TGTGCCAGCAGTACTTCCGTTCGCGGTGAGCAGTTCTTC.

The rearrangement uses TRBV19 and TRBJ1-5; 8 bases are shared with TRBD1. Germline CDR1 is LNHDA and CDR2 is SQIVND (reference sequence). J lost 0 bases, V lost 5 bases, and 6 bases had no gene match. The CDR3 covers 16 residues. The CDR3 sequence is CASSAGQGVSNQPQHF. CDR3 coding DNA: TGTGCCAGTAGTGCCGGACAGGGCGTTAGCAATCAGCCCCAGCATTTT.

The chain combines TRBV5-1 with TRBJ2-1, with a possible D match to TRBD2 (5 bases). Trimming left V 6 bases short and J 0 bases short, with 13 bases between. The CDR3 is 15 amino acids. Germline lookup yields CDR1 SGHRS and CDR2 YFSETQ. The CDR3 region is CASKIAISSYNEQFF. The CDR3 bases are TGCGCCAGCAAGATAGCGATTAGCTCCTACAATGAGCAGTTCTTC. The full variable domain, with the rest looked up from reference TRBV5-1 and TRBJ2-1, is KAGVTQTPRYLIKTRGQQVTLSCSPISGHRSVSWYQQTPGQGLQFLFEYFSETQRNKGNFPGRFSGRQFSNSRSEMNVSTLELGDSALYLCASKIAISSYNEQFFGPGTRLTVL.

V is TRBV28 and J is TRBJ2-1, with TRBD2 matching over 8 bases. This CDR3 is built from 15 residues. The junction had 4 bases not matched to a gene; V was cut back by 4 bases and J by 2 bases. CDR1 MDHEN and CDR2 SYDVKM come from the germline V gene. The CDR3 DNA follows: TGTGCCAGCAGTTCGAGCGGGAGCACCTACAATGAGCAGTTCTTC. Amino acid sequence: CASSSSGSTYNEQFF.

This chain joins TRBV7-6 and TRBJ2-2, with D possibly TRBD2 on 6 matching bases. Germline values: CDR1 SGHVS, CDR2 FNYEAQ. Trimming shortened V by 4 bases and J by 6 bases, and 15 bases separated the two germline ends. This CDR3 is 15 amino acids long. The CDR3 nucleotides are TGTGCCAGCAGCTCGCAGGGAGGTATCGCCGGGGAGCTGTTTTTT. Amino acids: CASSSQGGIAGELFF.

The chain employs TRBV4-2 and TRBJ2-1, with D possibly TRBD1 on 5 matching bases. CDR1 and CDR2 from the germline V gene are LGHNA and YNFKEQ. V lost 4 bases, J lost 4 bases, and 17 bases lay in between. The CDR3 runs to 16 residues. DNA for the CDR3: TGTGCCAGCAGCCGGCAACGACAGACCAAGTACAATGAGCAGTTCTTC. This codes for CASSRQRQTKYNEQFF.

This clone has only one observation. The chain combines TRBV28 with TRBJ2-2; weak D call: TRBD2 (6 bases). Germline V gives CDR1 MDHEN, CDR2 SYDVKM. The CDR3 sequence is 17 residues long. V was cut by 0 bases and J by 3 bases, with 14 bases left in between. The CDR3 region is CASSLWGLGSHTGELFF. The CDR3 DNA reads TGTGCCAGCAGTTTATGGGGACTTGGGTCTCACACCGGGGAGCTGTTTTTT.

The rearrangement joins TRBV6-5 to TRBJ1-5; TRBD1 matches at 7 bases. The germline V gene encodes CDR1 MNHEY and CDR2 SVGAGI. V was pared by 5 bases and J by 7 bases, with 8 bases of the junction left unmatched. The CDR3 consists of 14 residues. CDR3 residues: CASSLRQGRQPQHF. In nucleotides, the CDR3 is TGTGCCAGCAGTCTCCGACAGGGCCGGCAGCCCCAGCATTTT.

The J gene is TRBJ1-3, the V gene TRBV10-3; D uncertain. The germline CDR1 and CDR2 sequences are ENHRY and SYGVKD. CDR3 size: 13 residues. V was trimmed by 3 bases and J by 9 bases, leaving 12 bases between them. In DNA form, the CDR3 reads TGTGCCATCAGTGAACGGGGTCTAGGCACCATATATTTT. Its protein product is CAISERGLGTIYF.

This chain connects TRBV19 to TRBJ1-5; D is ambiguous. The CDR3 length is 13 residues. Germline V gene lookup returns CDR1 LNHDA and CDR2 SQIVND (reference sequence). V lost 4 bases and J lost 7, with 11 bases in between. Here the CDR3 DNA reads TGTGCCAGTAGTACGGGGTCGGTACAGCCCCAGCATTTT. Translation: CASSTGSVQPQHF.

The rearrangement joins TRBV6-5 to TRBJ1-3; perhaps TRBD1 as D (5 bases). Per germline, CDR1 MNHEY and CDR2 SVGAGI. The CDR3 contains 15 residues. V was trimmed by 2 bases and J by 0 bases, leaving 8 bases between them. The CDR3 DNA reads TGTGCCAGCAGTTACGGGCAGGGCTCTGGAAACACCATATATTTT. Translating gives CASSYGQGSGNTIYF.

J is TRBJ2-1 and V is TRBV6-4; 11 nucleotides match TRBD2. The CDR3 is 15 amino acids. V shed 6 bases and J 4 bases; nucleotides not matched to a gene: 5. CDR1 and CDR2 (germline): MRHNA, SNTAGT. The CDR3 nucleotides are TGTGCCAGCAGCAGAACTAGCGGGAGTTACAATGAGCAGTTCTTC. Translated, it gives CASSRTSGSYNEQFF.

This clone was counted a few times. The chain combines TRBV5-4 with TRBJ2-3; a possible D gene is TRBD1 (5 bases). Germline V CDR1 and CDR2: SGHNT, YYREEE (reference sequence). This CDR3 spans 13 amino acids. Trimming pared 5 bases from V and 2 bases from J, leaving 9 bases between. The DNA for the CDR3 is TGTGCCAGCAGAACAGGCTTCACAGATACGCAGTATTTT. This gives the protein CASRTGFTDTQYF.

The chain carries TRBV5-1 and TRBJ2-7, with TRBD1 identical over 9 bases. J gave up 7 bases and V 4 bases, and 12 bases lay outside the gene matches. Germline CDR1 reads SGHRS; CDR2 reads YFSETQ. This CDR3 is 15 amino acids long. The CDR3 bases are TGCGCCAGCAGCGGTCGGGACAGGGCCCTGGGGGAGCAGTACTTC. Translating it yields CASSGRDRALGEQYF.

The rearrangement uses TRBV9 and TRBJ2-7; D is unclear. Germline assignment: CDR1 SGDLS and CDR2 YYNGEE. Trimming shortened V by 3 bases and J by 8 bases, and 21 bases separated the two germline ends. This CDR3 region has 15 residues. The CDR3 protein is CASSAAPGGRMKQYF. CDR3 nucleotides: TGTGCCAGCAGCGCAGCCCCCGGCGGTCGGATGAAGCAGTACTTC.

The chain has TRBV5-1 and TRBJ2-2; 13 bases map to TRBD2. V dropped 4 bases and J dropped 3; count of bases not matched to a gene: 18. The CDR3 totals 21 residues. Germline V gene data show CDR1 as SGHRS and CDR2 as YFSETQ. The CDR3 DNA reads TGCGCCAGCAGCAATGAGGGCACTAGCGGGAGGGCCTCGTCGTACACCGGGGAGCTGTTTTTT. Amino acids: CASSNEGTSGRASSYTGELFF.

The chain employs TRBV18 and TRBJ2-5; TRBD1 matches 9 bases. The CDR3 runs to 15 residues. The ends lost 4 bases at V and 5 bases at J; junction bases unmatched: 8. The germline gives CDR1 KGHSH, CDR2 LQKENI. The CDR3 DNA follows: TGTGCCAGCTCACTCGGGACAGGGTTTGAGGAGACCCAGTACTTC. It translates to CASSLGTGFEETQYF.